This T cell receptor beta chain emerged from a study of human T cells and chemical hapten exposure. Looking at the study overall: Patch tests of 0.01% DPC on the upper back were read at 6 days. The patients, most of them female, presented with alopecia areata, totalis or universalis.

Study-wide points: Donors' alopecia may make their immune response differ from healthy people's.

Time point here: patch test 1, 2 weeks after DPC sensitization. Treatment: therapeutic diphenylcyclopropenone sensitization with weekly scalp DPC. Each donor was an alopecia patient between 18 and 70 years of age who qualified for DPC. The table lists this clonotype with many counts. What it binds is unknown. TCRdb reprocessed the RACE reads with MiXCR, giving one entry per CDR3 protein. The sample holds fewer than 130,000 distinct CDR3 sequences, around 10% seen once. V gave up 3 bases and J gave up 8 bases, with 8 bases separating them. CDR3 length equals 12 residues. The sequences come from whole blood, collected in connection with sensitization to the hapten diphenylcyclopropenone (DPC). This sequence was found in a middle-aged woman with alopecia areata. Some clones in this sample may be carry-over from other donors' samples. The chain joins TRBV12-3 or TRBV12-4 to TRBJ1-3; no firm D call. In DNA, the CDR3 is TGTGCCAGCAGTTTGGTCGGGGACACCATATATTTT. Translation gives CASSLVGDTIYF.